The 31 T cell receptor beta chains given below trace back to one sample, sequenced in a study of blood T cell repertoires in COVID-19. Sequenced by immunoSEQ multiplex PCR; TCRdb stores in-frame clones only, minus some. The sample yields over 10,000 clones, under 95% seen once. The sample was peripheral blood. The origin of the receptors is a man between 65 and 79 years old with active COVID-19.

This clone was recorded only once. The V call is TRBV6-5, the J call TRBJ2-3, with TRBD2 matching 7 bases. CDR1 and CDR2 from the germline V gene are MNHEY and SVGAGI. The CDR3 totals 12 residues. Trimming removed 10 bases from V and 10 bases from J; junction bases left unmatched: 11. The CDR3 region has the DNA TGTGCCACCACGTCAGCGGGAAGCCCGCAGTATTTT. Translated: CATTSAGSPQYF.

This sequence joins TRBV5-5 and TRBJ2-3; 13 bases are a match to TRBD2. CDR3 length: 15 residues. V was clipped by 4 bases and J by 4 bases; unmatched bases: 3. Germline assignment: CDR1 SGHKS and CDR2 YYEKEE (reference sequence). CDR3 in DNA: TGTGCCAGCAGCGCAGGGACTAGCGGGGCAGATACGCAGTATTTT. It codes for CASSAGTSGADTQYF.

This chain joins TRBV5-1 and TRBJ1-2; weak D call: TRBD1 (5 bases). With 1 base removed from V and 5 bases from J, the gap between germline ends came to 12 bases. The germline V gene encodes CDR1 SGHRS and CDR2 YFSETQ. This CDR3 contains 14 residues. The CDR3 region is CASSLLTESYGYTF. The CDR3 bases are TGCGCCAGCAGCTTGTTGACAGAAAGTTATGGCTACACCTTC. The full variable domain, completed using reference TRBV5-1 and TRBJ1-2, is KAGVTQTPRYLIKTRGQQVTLSCSPISGHRSVSWYQQTPGQGLQFLFEYFSETQRNKGNFPGRFSGRQFSNSRSEMNVSTLELGDSALYLCASSLLTESYGYTFGSGTRLTVV.

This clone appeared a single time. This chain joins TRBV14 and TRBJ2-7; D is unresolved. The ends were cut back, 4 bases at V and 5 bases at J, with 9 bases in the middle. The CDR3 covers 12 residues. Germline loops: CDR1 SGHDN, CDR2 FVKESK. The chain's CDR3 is CASSRLRNEQYF. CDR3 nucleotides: TGTGCCAGCAGCCGCCTAAGAAACGAGCAGTACTTC.

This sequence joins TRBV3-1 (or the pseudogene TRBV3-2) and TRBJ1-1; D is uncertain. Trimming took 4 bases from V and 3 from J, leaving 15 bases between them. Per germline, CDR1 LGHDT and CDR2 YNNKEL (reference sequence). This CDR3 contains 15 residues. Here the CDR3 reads CASSPATGYDTEAFF. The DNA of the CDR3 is TGTGCCAGCAGCCCCGCCACGGGGTATGACACTGAAGCTTTCTTT.

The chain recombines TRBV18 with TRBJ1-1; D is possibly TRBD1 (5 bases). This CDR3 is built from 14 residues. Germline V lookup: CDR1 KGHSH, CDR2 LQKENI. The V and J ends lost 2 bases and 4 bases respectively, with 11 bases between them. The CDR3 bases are TGTGCCAGCTCACCAGCAGGGAGGGGCACTGAAGCTTTCTTT. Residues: CASSPAGRGTEAFF.

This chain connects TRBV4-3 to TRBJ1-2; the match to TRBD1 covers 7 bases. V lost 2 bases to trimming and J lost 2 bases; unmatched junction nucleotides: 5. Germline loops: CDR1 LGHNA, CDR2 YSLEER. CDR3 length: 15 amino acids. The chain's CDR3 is CASSQNRGRNYGYTF. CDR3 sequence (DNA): TGCGCCAGCAGCCAAAACAGGGGACGCAACTATGGCTACACCTTC.

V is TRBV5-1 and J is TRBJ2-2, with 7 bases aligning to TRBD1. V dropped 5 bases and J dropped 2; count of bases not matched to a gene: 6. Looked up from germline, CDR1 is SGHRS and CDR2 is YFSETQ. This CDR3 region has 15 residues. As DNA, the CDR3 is TGCGCCAGCAGGAGAGGGGGCCAAAACACCGGGGAGCTGTTTTTT. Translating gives CASRRGGQNTGELFF.

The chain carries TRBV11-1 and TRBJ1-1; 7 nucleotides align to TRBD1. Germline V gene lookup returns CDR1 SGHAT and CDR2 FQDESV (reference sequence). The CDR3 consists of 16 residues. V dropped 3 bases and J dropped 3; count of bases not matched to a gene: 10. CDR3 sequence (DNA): TGTGCCAGCAGCTTTGGTCAAAGACAGGGCTACACTGAAGCTTTCTTT. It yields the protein CASSFGQRQGYTEAFF.

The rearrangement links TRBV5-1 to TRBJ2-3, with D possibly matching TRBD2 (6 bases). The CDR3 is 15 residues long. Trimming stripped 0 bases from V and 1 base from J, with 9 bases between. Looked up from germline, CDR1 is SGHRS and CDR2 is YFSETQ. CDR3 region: CASSLVPSGTDTQYF. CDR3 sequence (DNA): TGCGCCAGCAGCTTGGTACCTAGCGGCACAGATACGCAGTATTTT.

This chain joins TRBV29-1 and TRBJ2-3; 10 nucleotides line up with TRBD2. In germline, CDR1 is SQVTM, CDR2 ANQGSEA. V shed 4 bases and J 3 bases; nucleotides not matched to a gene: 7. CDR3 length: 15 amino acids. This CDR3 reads CSVVGSGGPTDTQYF. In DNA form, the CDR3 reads TGCAGCGTTGTCGGTAGCGGGGGGCCTACAGATACGCAGTATTTT.

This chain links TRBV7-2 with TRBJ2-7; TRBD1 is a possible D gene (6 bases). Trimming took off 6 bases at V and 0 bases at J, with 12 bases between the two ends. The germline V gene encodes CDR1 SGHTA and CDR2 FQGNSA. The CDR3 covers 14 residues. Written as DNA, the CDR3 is TGTGCCAGCAGACCTGGACAGAGCTCCTACGAGCAGTACTTC. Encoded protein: CASRPGQSSYEQYF.

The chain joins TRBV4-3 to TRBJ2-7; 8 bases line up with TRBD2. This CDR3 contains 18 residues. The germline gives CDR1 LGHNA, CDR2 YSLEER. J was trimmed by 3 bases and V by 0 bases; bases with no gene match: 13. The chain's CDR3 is CASSQEEERGLGYYEQYF. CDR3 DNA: TGCGCCAGCAGCCAAGAGGAGGAGCGGGGGCTGGGTTACTACGAGCAGTACTTC.

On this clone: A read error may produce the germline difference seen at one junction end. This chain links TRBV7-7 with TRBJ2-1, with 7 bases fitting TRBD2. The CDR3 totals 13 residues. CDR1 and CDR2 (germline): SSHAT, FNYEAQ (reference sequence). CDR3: CASSLTSNDEQFF. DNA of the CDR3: TGTGCTAGCAGCTTGACTAGCAACGATGAGCAGTTCTTC. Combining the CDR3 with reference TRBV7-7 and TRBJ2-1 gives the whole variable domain GAGVSQSPRYKVTKRGQDVTLRCDPISSHATLYWYQQALGQGPEFLTYFNYEAQPDKSGLPSDRFSAERPEGSISTLTIQRTEQRDSAMYRCASSLTSNDEQFFGPGTRLTVL.

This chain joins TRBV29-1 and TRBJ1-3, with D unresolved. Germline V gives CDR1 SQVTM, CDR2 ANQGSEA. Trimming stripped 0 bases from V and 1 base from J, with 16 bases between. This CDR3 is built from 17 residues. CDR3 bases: TGCAGCGTTGAAGATCGGAGTGATAGGCGATCTGGAAACACCATATATTTT. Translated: CSVEDRSDRRSGNTIYF. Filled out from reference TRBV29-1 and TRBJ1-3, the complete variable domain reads SAVISQKPSRDICQRGTSLTIQCQVDSQVTMMFWYRQQPGQSLTLIATANQGSEATYESGFVIDKFPISRPNLTFSTLTVSNMSPEDSSIYLCSVEDRSDRRSGNTIYFGEGSWLTVV.

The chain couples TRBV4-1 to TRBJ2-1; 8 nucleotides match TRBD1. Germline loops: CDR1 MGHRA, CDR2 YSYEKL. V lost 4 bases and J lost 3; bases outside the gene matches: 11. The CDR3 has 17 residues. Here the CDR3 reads CASSRVSGTGLYNEQFF. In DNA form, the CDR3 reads TGCGCCAGCAGCCGGGTTTCCGGGACAGGTCTCTACAATGAGCAGTTCTTC.

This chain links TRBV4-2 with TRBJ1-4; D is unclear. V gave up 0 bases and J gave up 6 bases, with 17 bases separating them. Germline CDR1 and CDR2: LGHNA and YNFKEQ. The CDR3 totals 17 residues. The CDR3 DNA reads TGTGCCAGCAGCCAAGAGCCGACCCGGGGTGACGATGAAAAACTGTTTTTT. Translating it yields CASSQEPTRGDDEKLFF.

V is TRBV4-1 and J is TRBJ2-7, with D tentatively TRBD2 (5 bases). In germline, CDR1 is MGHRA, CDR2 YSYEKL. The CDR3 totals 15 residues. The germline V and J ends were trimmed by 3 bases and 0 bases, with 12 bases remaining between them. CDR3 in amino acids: CASSHTGKSSYEQYF. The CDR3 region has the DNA TGCGCCAGCAGCCATACGGGGAAAAGCTCCTACGAGCAGTACTTC.

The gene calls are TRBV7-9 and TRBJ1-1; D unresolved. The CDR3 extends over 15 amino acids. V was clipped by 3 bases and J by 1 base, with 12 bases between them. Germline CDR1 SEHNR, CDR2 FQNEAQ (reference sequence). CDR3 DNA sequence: TGTGCCAGCAGCTTTAGCCACACTTCGAACACTGAAGCTTTCTTT. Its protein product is CASSFSHTSNTEAFF.

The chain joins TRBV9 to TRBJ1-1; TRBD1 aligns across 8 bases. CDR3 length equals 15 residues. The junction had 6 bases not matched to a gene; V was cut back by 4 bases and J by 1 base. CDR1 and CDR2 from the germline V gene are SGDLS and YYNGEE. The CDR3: CASSPRGQGNTEAFF. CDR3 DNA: TGTGCCAGCAGCCCAAGAGGACAGGGGAACACTGAAGCTTTCTTT. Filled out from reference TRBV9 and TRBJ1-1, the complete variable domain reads DSGVTQTPKHLITATGQRVTLRCSPRSGDLSVYWYQQSLDQGLQFLIQYYNGEERAKGNILERFSAQQFPDLHSELNLSSLELGDSALYFCASSPRGQGNTEAFFGQGTRLTVV.

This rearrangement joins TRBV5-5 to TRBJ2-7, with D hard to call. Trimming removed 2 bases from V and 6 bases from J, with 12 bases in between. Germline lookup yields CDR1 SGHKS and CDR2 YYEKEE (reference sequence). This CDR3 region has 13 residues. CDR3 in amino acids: CASSFGVNFEQYF. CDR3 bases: TGTGCCAGCAGCTTCGGTGTTAACTTCGAGCAGTACTTC.

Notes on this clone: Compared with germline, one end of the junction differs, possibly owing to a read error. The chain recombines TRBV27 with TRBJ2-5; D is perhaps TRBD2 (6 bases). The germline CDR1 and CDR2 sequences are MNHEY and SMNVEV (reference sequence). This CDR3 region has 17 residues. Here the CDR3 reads CASSVSGVEGYQETQYF. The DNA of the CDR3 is TGTGCCAGCAGTGTATCTGGAGTGGAGGGGTACCAAGAGACCCAGTACTTC.

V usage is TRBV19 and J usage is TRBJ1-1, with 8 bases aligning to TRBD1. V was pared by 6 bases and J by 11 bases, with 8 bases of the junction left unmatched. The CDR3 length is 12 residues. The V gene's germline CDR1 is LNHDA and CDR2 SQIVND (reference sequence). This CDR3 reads CASRRTGSLAFF. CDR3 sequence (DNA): TGTGCCAGTAGAAGGACAGGGTCTTTGGCTTTCTTT.

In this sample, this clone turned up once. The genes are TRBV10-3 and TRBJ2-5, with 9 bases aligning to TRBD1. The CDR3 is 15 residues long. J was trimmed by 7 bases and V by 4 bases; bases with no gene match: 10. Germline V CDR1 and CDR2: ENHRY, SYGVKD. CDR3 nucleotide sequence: TGTGCCATCAGTGGGTTTACAGGGGGCCGAGGGACCCAGTACTTC. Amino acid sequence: CAISGFTGGRGTQYF.

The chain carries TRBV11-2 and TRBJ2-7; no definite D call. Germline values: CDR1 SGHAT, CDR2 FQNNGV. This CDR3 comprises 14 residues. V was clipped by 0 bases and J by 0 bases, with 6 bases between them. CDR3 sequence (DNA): TGTGCCAGCAGCTTAGACAGGCTCTCCTACGAGCAGTACTTC. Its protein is CASSLDRLSYEQYF.

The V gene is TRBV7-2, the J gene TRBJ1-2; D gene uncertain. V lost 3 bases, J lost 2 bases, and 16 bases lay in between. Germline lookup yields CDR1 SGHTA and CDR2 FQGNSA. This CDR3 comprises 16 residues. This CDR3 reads CASSFEGTAMNYGYTF. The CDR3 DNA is TGTGCCAGCAGCTTCGAAGGTACAGCAATGAACTATGGCTACACCTTC. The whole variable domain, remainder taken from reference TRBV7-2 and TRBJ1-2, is GAGVSQSPSNKVTEKGKDVELRCDPISGHTALYWYRQSLGQGLEFLIYFQGNSAPDKSGLPSDRFSAERTGGSVSTLTIQRTQQEDSAVYLCASSFEGTAMNYGYTFGSGTRLTVV.

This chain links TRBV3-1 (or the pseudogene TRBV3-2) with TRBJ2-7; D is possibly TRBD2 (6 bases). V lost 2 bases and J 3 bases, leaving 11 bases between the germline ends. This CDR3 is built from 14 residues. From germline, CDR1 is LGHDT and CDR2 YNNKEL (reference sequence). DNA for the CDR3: TGTGCCAGCAGCCAACTACACGGGAGCTACGAGCAGTACTTC. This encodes CASSQLHGSYEQYF.

The CDR3: CASSWTDFGEAFF. DNA for the CDR3: TGTGCCAGCAGCTGGACAGATTTTGGTGAAGCTTTCTTT. The gene calls are TRBV6-2 or TRBV6-3 and TRBJ1-1, with TRBD1 as a possible D gene (6 bases). Germline V gene lookup returns CDR1 MNHEY and CDR2 SVGEGT. This CDR3 contains 13 residues. Trimming removed 6 bases at V and 7 bases at J, with 15 bases between.

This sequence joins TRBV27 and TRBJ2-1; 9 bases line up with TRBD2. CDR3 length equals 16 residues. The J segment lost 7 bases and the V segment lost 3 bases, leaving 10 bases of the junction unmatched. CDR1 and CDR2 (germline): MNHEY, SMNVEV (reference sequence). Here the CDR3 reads CASSFDFGGRGNEQFF. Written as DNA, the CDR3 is TGTGCCAGCAGTTTTGATTTTGGCGGGAGGGGAAATGAGCAGTTCTTC.

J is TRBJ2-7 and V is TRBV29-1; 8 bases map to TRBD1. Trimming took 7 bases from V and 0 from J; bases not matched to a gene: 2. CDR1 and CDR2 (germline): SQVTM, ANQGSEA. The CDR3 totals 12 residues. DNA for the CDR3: TGCAGCGCCGGACAGGGCTCCTACGAGCAGTACTTC. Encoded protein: CSAGQGSYEQYF.

CDR3 protein: CASSRGQGYEQYF. CDR3 nucleotide sequence: TGTGCCAGCAGCCGTGGACAGGGCTACGAGCAGTACTTC. The V and J genes are TRBV4-2 and TRBJ2-7, with 8 bases that match TRBD1. This CDR3 has 13 residues. V was pared by 4 bases and J by 3 bases, with 2 bases of the junction left unmatched. Germline V gene lookup returns CDR1 LGHNA and CDR2 YNFKEQ.